The 26 T cell receptor beta chains below come from one sample, sequenced in a study of cytomegalovirus exposure and HLA in healthy donors. The PCR contained 60 Vbeta and 13 Jbeta primers. The data were produced by immunoSEQ multiplex PCR, yet TCRdb's version contains in-frame clones alone and is incomplete. This table has about 120,000 clones, around 75% appearing once. Sample: PBMCs. The receptor source for this set is a woman between 50 and 59 years old in good health and CMV-seropositive.

The chain couples TRBV6-1 to TRBJ1-2, with a tentative D call TRBD1 (6 bases). The V and J ends lost 4 bases and 4 bases respectively, with 7 bases between them. CDR1 is MNHNS, CDR2 SASEGT, per germline. This CDR3 is 12 amino acids long. The CDR3 spells CASSGTAYGYTF. The CDR3 nucleotides read TGTGCCAGCAGTGGGACAGCCTATGGCTACACCTTC.

The chain carries TRBV15 and TRBJ2-5, with a weak D call TRBD2 (7 bases). This CDR3 has 17 residues. Trimming cost V 2 bases and J 7 bases, with 23 bases left between them. Germline CDR1 LNHNV, CDR2 YYDKDF (reference sequence). The CDR3 protein is CATSRPNRGGSLGTQYF. CDR3 nucleotides: TGTGCCACCAGCAGACCGAACCGCGGGGGCTCCCTTGGGACCCAGTACTTC.

This clone appeared once. The V and J genes are TRBV10-1 and TRBJ2-2, with 9 bases lining up with TRBD1. Germline assignment: CDR1 WNHNN and CDR2 SYGVQD (reference sequence). V lost 3 bases, J lost 6 bases, and 11 bases stayed unmatched. The CDR3 covers 17 residues. CDR3 sequence reads: CASSERGGQGSPGELFF. In DNA, the CDR3 is TGCGCCAGCAGTGAAAGAGGGGGACAGGGTAGCCCCGGGGAGCTGTTTTTT.

This clone was seen a single time. The V and J genes are TRBV13 and TRBJ2-2, with TRBD2 as a possible D gene (6 bases). V was clipped by 3 bases and J by 6 bases, with 20 bases between them. This CDR3 is built from 17 residues. Germline V gene sequence: CDR1 PRHDT, CDR2 FYEKMQ (reference sequence). CDR3 DNA: TGTGCCAGCAGCTTTAAATTCGGCGGGGTACTCTCCGGGGAGCTGTTTTTT. Amino acids: CASSFKFGGVLSGELFF. Filled out from reference TRBV13 and TRBJ2-2, the complete variable domain reads AAGVIQSPRHLIKEKRETATLKCYPIPRHDTVYWYQQGPGQDPQFLISFYEKMQSDKGSIPDRFSAQQFSDYHSELNMSSLELGDSALYFCASSFKFGGVLSGELFFGEGSRLTVL.

The chain links TRBV25-1 to TRBJ1-4, with TRBD1 as a possible D gene (6 bases). Between the trimmed V and J ends, which lost 4 bases and 3 bases, there was a span of 12 bases. The CDR3 contains 15 residues. Germline V gives CDR1 MGHDK, CDR2 SYGVNS. The CDR3 DNA is TGTGCCAGCAGTGCCTACAGGGATCCTAATGAAAAACTGTTTTTT. Translating gives CASSAYRDPNEKLFF.

This rearrangement joins TRBV4-1 to TRBJ2-7; D is possibly TRBD1 (6 bases). The CDR3 runs to 14 residues. Germline V gene data show CDR1 as MGHRA and CDR2 as YSYEKL. V lost 1 base, J lost 3 bases, and 10 bases lay in between. In DNA, the CDR3 is TGCGCCAGCAGCCAAGGGACAGCCGACTACGAGCAGTACTTC. Protein product: CASSQGTADYEQYF.

This clone was found a few times. The chain is built from TRBV2 and TRBJ1-4; D gene uncertain. V lost 6 bases, J lost 8 bases, and 13 bases lay in between. The germline V gene encodes CDR1 SNHLY and CDR2 FYNNEI. The CDR3 has 13 residues. CDR3 in amino acids: CASRRVEREKLFF. The CDR3 DNA sequence: TGTGCCAGCAGGCGGGTGGAGAGAGAAAAACTGTTTTTT.

The chain recombines TRBV6-1 with TRBJ2-4; TRBD2 aligns across 8 bases. The CDR3 is 13 residues long. V dropped 2 bases and J dropped 6; count of bases not matched to a gene: 0. Germline V lookup: CDR1 MNHNS, CDR2 SASEGT. As DNA, the CDR3 is TGTGCCAGCAGTGAACGGGGGGGAAACATTCAGTACTTC. Translation: CASSERGGNIQYF.

The CDR3 loop reads CAWRQGGEKLFF. In DNA form, the CDR3 reads TGTGCCTGGAGACAGGGAGGGGAAAAACTGTTTTTT. The V and J genes are TRBV30 and TRBJ1-4, with a possible D match to TRBD1 (6 bases). V was trimmed by 3 bases and J by 8 bases, leaving 10 bases between them. CDR3 length: 12 amino acids. Per germline, CDR1 GTSNPN and CDR2 SVGIG (reference sequence).

This rearrangement joins TRBV15 to TRBJ1-2, with 8 positions matching TRBD1. Germline lookup yields CDR1 LNHNV and CDR2 YYDKDF (reference sequence). The CDR3 has 17 amino acids. Losses at the gene ends were 1 base for V and 0 bases for J; bases not matched to a gene: 7. CDR3 sequence: CATSRVGTGRANYGYTF. The CDR3 bases are TGTGCCACCAGCAGAGTAGGGACAGGTAGAGCTAACTATGGCTACACCTTC.

The CDR3 DNA is TGTGCCAGCAGCTTAGGGTCGCAAGCTTACTATGGCTACACCTTC. Its protein is CASSLGSQAYYGYTF. The chain recombines TRBV11-3 with TRBJ1-2; D ambiguous. Trimming cost V 1 base and J 3 bases, with 12 bases left between them. There are 15 residues in the CDR3. Germline V lookup: CDR1 SGHNT, CDR2 YENEEA.

This clone occurred a few times. The chain's CDR3 is CASSYRGRGRGNEQFF. The CDR3 DNA reads as TGTGCCAGCAGTTACCGAGGACGCGGCCGGGGGAATGAGCAGTTCTTC. This chain joins TRBV6-6 and TRBJ2-1; maybe TRBD2 (6 bases). The CDR3 is 16 amino acids. The germline V and J ends were trimmed by 2 bases and 7 bases, with 18 bases remaining between them. Looked up from germline, CDR1 is MNHNY and CDR2 is SVGAGI (reference sequence).

The V and J genes are TRBV7-2 and TRBJ1-5, with 8 bases aligning to TRBD1. This CDR3 contains 14 residues. The V segment lost 3 bases and the J segment 4 bases; nucleotides outside the gene matches: 2. The germline V gene encodes CDR1 SGHTA and CDR2 FQGNSA. The CDR3 nucleotides are TGTGCCAGCAGCTTCGACAGGGGTAATCAGCCCCAGCATTTT. This translates into CASSFDRGNQPQHF.

The chain recombines TRBV7-3 with TRBJ1-1; D is undetermined. V lost 5 bases and J lost 5, with 12 bases in between. The germline CDR1 and CDR2 sequences are SGHTA and FQGTGA. This CDR3 comprises 13 residues. Written as DNA, the CDR3 is TGTGCCAGCAGCCGAGTGGGAGGGACTGAAGCTTTCTTT. Amino acid sequence: CASSRVGGTEAFF.

The chain joins TRBV4-2 to TRBJ1-2, with TRBD1 as a possible D gene (5 bases). Germline loops: CDR1 LGHNA, CDR2 YNFKEQ. The CDR3 contains 15 residues. Trimming left V 0 bases short and J 4 bases short, with 12 bases between. Written as DNA, the CDR3 is TGTGCCAGCAGCCAAGATGAACAGGAAGGCTATGGCTACACCTTC. Its protein product is CASSQDEQEGYGYTF.

The chain recombines TRBV6-5 with TRBJ1-2; 7 bases are shared with TRBD1. The germline V gene encodes CDR1 MNHEY and CDR2 SVGAGI. The CDR3 is 15 amino acids. With 7 bases clipped from V and 5 bases from J, the junction kept 13 bases outside the gene matches. The CDR3 reads CASTQHEGASYGYTF. CDR3 DNA sequence: TGTGCCAGCACTCAACACGAGGGGGCAAGTTATGGCTACACCTTC.

This chain links TRBV5-1 with TRBJ2-2; the match to TRBD1 covers 8 bases. The CDR3 is made up of 17 amino acids. Germline assignment: CDR1 SGHRS and CDR2 YFSETQ. Unmatched junction bases numbered 8, after V lost 1 base and J lost 3 bases. The CDR3 DNA follows: TGCGCCAGCAGCTTGATTCCGACAGGGGCGGACACCGGGGAGCTGTTTTTT. Its protein product is CASSLIPTGADTGELFF.

V is TRBV6-1 and J is TRBJ1-5; 8 bases agree with TRBD1. Germline CDR1 and CDR2: MNHNS and SASEGT. Trimming cost V 4 bases and J 0 bases; bases outside gene matches: 8. The CDR3 is made up of 17 amino acids. CDR3 sequence (DNA): TGTGCCAGCAGTGGACAGGGGTCCCCTTATAGCAATCAGCCCCAGCATTTT. This encodes CASSGQGSPYSNQPQHF.

V is TRBV6-1 and J is TRBJ2-7, with 7 bases that match TRBD1. The V gene end was trimmed by 5 bases and the J gene end by 2 bases; junction bases not matched to a gene: 9. Per germline, CDR1 MNHNS and CDR2 SASEGT. This CDR3 region has 15 residues. CDR3 sequence (DNA): TGTGCCAGCAGTTGGGTCACAGGGGTGCCCTACGAGCAGTACTTC. Residues: CASSWVTGVPYEQYF.

Regarding this clone: The junction does not match germline at one end; this may be a read error. The CDR3 coding sequence is TGTGCTAGCACTGTTTGGAGTCAGCCCCAGCATTTT. This sequence encodes CASTVWSQPQHF. This sequence joins TRBV27 and TRBJ1-5; D is undetermined. The CDR3 is made up of 12 amino acids. CDR1 and CDR2 from the germline V gene are MNHEY and SMNVEV (reference sequence).

The rearrangement uses TRBV10-1 and TRBJ1-1, with D possibly TRBD1 on 6 matching bases. The length of the CDR3 is 14 residues. Looked up from germline, CDR1 is WNHNN and CDR2 is SYGVQD (reference sequence). The ends were cut back, 7 bases at V and 5 bases at J, with 17 bases in the middle. The DNA for the CDR3 is TGCGCCAGCAATAAGGGGGGGGCGAGTACTGAAGCTTTCTTT. Translation: CASNKGGASTEAFF.

The genes are TRBV18 and TRBJ2-3; D uncertain. Trimming cost V 6 bases and J 2 bases, with 9 bases left between them. The CDR3 covers 13 residues. Per germline, CDR1 KGHSH and CDR2 LQKENI. The chain's CDR3 is CASSTRLTDTQYF. The CDR3 DNA is TGTGCCAGCTCCACCAGGCTCACAGATACGCAGTATTTT.

The chain has TRBV14 and TRBJ2-6, with D possibly matching TRBD1 (6 bases). CDR3 length: 16 residues. CDR1 and CDR2 (germline): SGHDN, FVKESK. V gave up 4 bases and J gave up 2 bases, with 12 bases separating them. CDR3 bases: TGTGCCAGCAGCCGCGCCAACAGGGCTGGGGCCAACGTCCTGACTTTC. It encodes CASSRANRAGANVLTF.

V usage is TRBV7-9 and J usage is TRBJ1-2, with TRBD1 as a possible D gene (6 bases). Looked up from germline, CDR1 is SEHNR and CDR2 is FQNEAQ (reference sequence). The CDR3 is 12 amino acids. V was pared by 5 bases and J by 8 bases, with 12 bases between. This chain's CDR3 is CASSAGVGGYTF. CDR3 DNA: TGTGCCAGCAGCGCAGGGGTCGGAGGCTACACCTTC.

The chain links TRBV5-1 to TRBJ2-1, with TRBD2 as a possible D gene (5 bases). This CDR3 has 15 amino acids. Germline CDR1 and CDR2: SGHRS and YFSETQ. Trimming left V 6 bases short and J 1 base short, with 14 bases between. The CDR3 DNA sequence: TGCGCCAGCAACTTCGAGGGAGCGTCCTACAATGAGCAGTTCTTC. It encodes CASNFEGASYNEQFF.

This clone was seen a handful of times. This CDR3 reads CASSLSPPPFVAYNEQFF. The DNA for the CDR3 is TGTGCCAGCAGCTTGTCACCCCCTCCCTTTGTAGCCTACAATGAGCAGTTCTTC. The genes are TRBV5-6 and TRBJ2-1; D gene ambiguous. Germline V gives CDR1 SGHDT, CDR2 YYEEEE. The CDR3 consists of 18 residues. Trimming pared 1 base from V and 2 bases from J, leaving 19 bases between. Complete variable domain (other parts from reference TRBV5-6 and TRBJ2-1): DAGVTQSPTHLIKTRGQQVTLRCSPKSGHDTVSWYQQALGQGPQFIFQYYEEEERQRGNFPDRFSGHQFPNYSSELNVNALLLGDSALYLCASSLSPPPFVAYNEQFFGPGTRLTVL.